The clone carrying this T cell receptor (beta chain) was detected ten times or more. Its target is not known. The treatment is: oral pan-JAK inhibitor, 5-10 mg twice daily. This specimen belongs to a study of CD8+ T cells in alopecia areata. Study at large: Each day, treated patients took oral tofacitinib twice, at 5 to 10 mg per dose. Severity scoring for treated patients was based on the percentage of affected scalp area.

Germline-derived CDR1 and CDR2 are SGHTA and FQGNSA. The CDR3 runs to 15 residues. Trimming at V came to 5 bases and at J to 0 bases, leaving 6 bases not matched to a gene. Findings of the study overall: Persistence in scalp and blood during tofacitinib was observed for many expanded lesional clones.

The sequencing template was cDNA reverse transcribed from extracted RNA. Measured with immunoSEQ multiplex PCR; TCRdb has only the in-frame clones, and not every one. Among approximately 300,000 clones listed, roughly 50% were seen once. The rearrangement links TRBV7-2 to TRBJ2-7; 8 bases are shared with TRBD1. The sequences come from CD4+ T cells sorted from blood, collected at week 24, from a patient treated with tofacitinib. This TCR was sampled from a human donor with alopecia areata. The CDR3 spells CASSAGTGRSYEQYF. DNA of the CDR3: TGTGCCAGCAGCGCAGGGACAGGACGCTCCTACGAGCAGTACTTC.